Below, 21 T cell receptor beta chains from the same sample are listed, as sequenced in a study of cytomegalovirus exposure and HLA in healthy donors. PCR employed 60 Vbeta and 13 Jbeta primers. Method: immunoSEQ multiplex PCR; TCRdb's copy keeps in-frame clones and lacks some. The table records around 150,000 clones, 75% to 85% of them present only once. Material for sequencing was PBMCs. These receptors were collected from a woman aged 40-49 years in good health and CMV-seronegative.

The chain couples TRBV6-5 to TRBJ1-5; D remains ambiguous. Per germline, CDR1 MNHEY and CDR2 SVGAGI. The CDR3 has 13 residues. The V end was cut by 6 bases, the J end by 5 bases, with 11 bases between. CDR3 sequence (DNA): TGTGCCAGCAGCCTAATCCCCCATCAGCCCCAGCATTTT. Translation: CASSLIPHQPQHF.

The V and J genes are TRBV6-5 and TRBJ1-5; possible D gene TRBD1, 6 bases. The CDR3 has 14 amino acids. Germline V lookup: CDR1 MNHEY, CDR2 SVGAGI. Trimming removed 6 bases at V and 7 bases at J, with 16 bases between. The DNA of the CDR3 is TGTGCCAGCAGCTGGGGGGGGGCCGGGCAGCCCCAGCATTTT. Translation gives CASSWGGAGQPQHF.

This clone was detected only once. This rearrangement joins TRBV28 to TRBJ1-1; D perhaps matches TRBD1 (5 bases). The CDR3 covers 14 residues. Germline loops: CDR1 MDHEN, CDR2 SYDVKM. Trimming removed 6 bases from V and 0 bases from J, with 11 bases in between. CDR3 DNA sequence: TGTGCCAGCAGCCGCGGGACGGTGAACACTGAAGCTTTCTTT. Translating it yields CASSRGTVNTEAFF.

This clone was detected only a few times. The chain recombines TRBV2 with TRBJ1-4; D is ambiguous. Germline-derived CDR1 and CDR2 are SNHLY and FYNNEI. V lost 5 bases and J lost 4, with 11 bases in between. The CDR3 has 14 residues. CDR3 sequence: CASSTDTFNEKLFF. The DNA for the CDR3 is TGTGCCAGCAGTACCGACACCTTTAATGAAAAACTGTTTTTT.

The V gene is TRBV6-5, the J gene TRBJ1-2; 11 nucleotides align to TRBD1. In germline, CDR1 is MNHEY, CDR2 SVGAGI. The CDR3 contains 15 residues. V was clipped by 5 bases and J by 3 bases; unmatched bases: 5. CDR3 in amino acids: CASSGPGQGDYGYTF. CDR3 sequence (DNA): TGTGCCAGCAGTGGGCCGGGACAGGGGGACTATGGCTACACCTTC.

J is TRBJ1-2 and V is TRBV13, with a weak D call TRBD1 (5 bases). The germline V gene has CDR1 PRHDT and CDR2 FYEKMQ (reference sequence). The CDR3 extends over 16 amino acids. With 2 bases removed from V and 4 bases from J, the gap between germline ends came to 17 bases. The CDR3 reads CASSLSLAGPRYGYTF. Here the CDR3 DNA reads TGTGCCAGCAGCTTAAGCTTAGCAGGGCCCCGCTATGGCTACACCTTC. Variable domain in full (rest from reference TRBV13 and TRBJ1-2): AAGVIQSPRHLIKEKRETATLKCYPIPRHDTVYWYQQGPGQDPQFLISFYEKMQSDKGSIPDRFSAQQFSDYHSELNMSSLELGDSALYFCASSLSLAGPRYGYTFGSGTRLTVV.

The rearrangement uses TRBV15 and TRBJ1-1; no clear D gene. The germline V and J ends were trimmed by 7 bases and 1 base, with 10 bases remaining between them. Germline assignment: CDR1 LNHNV and CDR2 YYDKDF (reference sequence). The CDR3 is 13 amino acids. CDR3 nucleotides: TGTGCCACCAAAGAGCTACCGAACACTGAAGCTTTCTTT. Translating gives CATKELPNTEAFF.

V gene TRBV6-5 combines with J gene TRBJ1-1, with a possible D match to TRBD1 (5 bases). CDR3 size: 14 residues. Germline CDR1 reads MNHEY; CDR2 reads SVGAGI. Trimming stripped 5 bases from V and 4 bases from J, with 14 bases between. Here the CDR3 reads CASSRGLGGTEAFF. For the CDR3, the DNA is TGTGCCAGCAGTCGCGGCTTGGGGGGCACTGAAGCTTTCTTT.

This clone was seen once. The rearrangement joins TRBV13 to TRBJ1-3, with 7 bases lining up with TRBD1. The CDR3 is made up of 17 amino acids. The V segment lost 5 bases and the J segment 4 bases; nucleotides outside the gene matches: 14. The germline V gene encodes CDR1 PRHDT and CDR2 FYEKMQ (reference sequence). CDR3 sequence: CASSHDRERPLGNTIYF. The CDR3, as DNA: TGTGCCAGCAGCCATGACAGGGAGAGGCCACTCGGAAACACCATATATTTT.

The chain links TRBV10-3 to TRBJ1-2; weak D call: TRBD1 (5 bases). The V end was cut by 10 bases, the J end by 0 bases, with 15 bases between. CDR3 size: 14 residues. Germline V CDR1 and CDR2: ENHRY, SYGVKD. The DNA for the CDR3 is TGTGCCACATCCGGGCCGGGGGCTAACTATGGCTACACCTTC. It is translated as CATSGPGANYGYTF.

V usage is TRBV30 and J usage is TRBJ1-6; 8 bases map to TRBD1. V dropped 1 base and J dropped 7; count of bases not matched to a gene: 9. The CDR3 is 16 amino acids. The germline V gene encodes CDR1 GTSNPN and CDR2 SVGIG (reference sequence). The CDR3 loop is CAWSGRTGRDNSPLHF. The CDR3 DNA follows: TGTGCCTGGAGTGGACGGACAGGGAGGGACAATTCACCCCTCCACTTT.

This sequence joins TRBV7-9 and TRBJ1-5; D uncertain. V was pared by 1 base and J by 4 bases, with 5 bases between. From germline, CDR1 is SEHNR and CDR2 FQNEAQ (reference sequence). The CDR3 length is 13 residues. The CDR3 sequence is CASSLGENQPQHF. The CDR3 bases are TGTGCCAGCAGCTTAGGGGAGAATCAGCCCCAGCATTTT.

This clone occurred a few times. This chain uses TRBV5-4 with TRBJ1-1, with 8 bases lining up with TRBD1. V trimming: 4 bases; J trimming: 6 bases; junction bases outside the gene matches: 11. The CDR3 extends over 15 amino acids. The germline V gene encodes CDR1 SGHNT and CDR2 YYREEE (reference sequence). CDR3 protein: CASSPLVTGGSEAFF. The CDR3 region has the DNA TGTGCCAGCAGCCCCCTAGTCACAGGGGGGTCTGAAGCTTTCTTT.

This rearrangement joins TRBV7-8 to TRBJ1-5; no reliable D call. This CDR3 is built from 14 residues. V lost 5 bases and J lost 4, with 12 bases in between. Germline V gene sequence: CDR1 SGHVS, CDR2 FQNEAQ. The CDR3 nucleotides read TGTGCCAGCAGCAAGACTCGTGAGAATCAGCCCCAGCATTTT. Its translation is CASSKTRENQPQHF.

The V and J genes are TRBV19 and TRBJ1-5, with D tentatively TRBD1 (5 bases). The CDR3 is 16 amino acids. V lost 4 bases and J lost 2, with 15 bases in between. The germline gives CDR1 LNHDA, CDR2 SQIVND (reference sequence). The DNA of the CDR3 is TGTGCCAGTAGTAGGGGCGTCTCCTCGGGCAATCAGCCCCAGCATTTT. Translation: CASSRGVSSGNQPQHF.

The chain has TRBV25-1 and TRBJ1-5; D may be TRBD1 (5 bases). Trimming left V 1 base short and J 4 bases short, with 20 bases between. The CDR3 covers 18 residues. Germline values: CDR1 MGHDK, CDR2 SYGVNS. The CDR3 DNA reads TGTGCCAGCAGTGAATCCGGCGGGGGACCCCCTGGAAATCAGCCCCAGCATTTT. It encodes CASSESGGGPPGNQPQHF.

The chain links TRBV14 to TRBJ2-7, with TRBD1 matching 7 bases. This CDR3 has 13 amino acids. V dropped 4 bases and J dropped 2; count of bases not matched to a gene: 2. Germline CDR1 SGHDN, CDR2 FVKESK. This chain's CDR3 is CASSPTGTYEQYF. CDR3 nucleotides: TGTGCCAGCAGCCCGACAGGGACCTACGAGCAGTACTTC.

The V gene is TRBV6-5, the J gene TRBJ2-7; the match to TRBD2 covers 8 bases. The CDR3 is made up of 14 amino acids. Germline loops: CDR1 MNHEY, CDR2 SVGAGI. V lost 2 bases, J lost 0 bases, and 0 bases stayed unmatched. CDR3 loop: CASSYGTSSYEQYF. DNA for the CDR3: TGTGCCAGCAGTTACGGGACTAGCTCCTACGAGCAGTACTTC.

The chain has TRBV7-7 and TRBJ2-1; possible D gene TRBD2, 6 bases. V lost 11 bases to trimming and J lost 7 bases, with 24 bases between them. The CDR3 sequence is 15 residues long. CDR1 SSHAT and CDR2 FNYEAQ come from the germline V gene (reference sequence). Here the CDR3 DNA reads TGTGCCCCTACAGCCCGTCTCGGGGGTTTGAATGAGCAGTTCTTC. Translated: CAPTARLGGLNEQFF.

The gene calls are TRBV10-2 and TRBJ2-3, with TRBD1 identical over 10 bases. V dropped 0 bases and J dropped 1; count of bases not matched to a gene: 1. Germline-derived CDR1 and CDR2 are WSHSY and SAAADI. CDR3 size: 16 residues. In nucleotides, the CDR3 is TGCGCCAGCAGTGAGTCGGACAGGGGGGGCACAGATACGCAGTATTTT. Translated: CASSESDRGGTDTQYF.

This rearrangement joins TRBV28 to TRBJ1-5, with 9 bases that match TRBD1. CDR3 size: 18 residues. J lost 0 bases, V lost 4 bases, and 10 bases had no gene match. CDR1 is MDHEN and CDR2 is SYDVKM in the germline V gene. CDR3 sequence reads: CASSYLGQGKHSNQPQHF. The CDR3 DNA sequence: TGTGCCAGCAGTTACTTGGGACAGGGAAAACATAGCAATCAGCCCCAGCATTTT.